The 17 T cell receptor beta chains below were found in one sample sequenced in a study of T-cell memory formation after mild COVID-19. TCRdb re-called the 5' RACE reads through MiXCR, storing one row per CDR3 protein. The sample holds roughly 260,000 distinct CDR3 sequences, roughly 15% seen once. Specimen: PBMCs or a T cell subset sorted from them (not recorded which). The origin of the receptors is a man aged 18 to 29 who had mild COVID-19 (a few samples of this study predate the infection). Cell type and time point are not known.

The chain joins TRBV24-1 to TRBJ2-1; 7 bases match TRBD1. Germline CDR1 KGHDR, CDR2 SFDVKD. After removal of 2 bases from V and 7 bases from J, the junction contained 10 bases not matched to a gene. This CDR3 spans 16 amino acids. The CDR3 nucleotides are TGTGCCACCAGTGATTACTCTTCGACAGGGAAGAATGAGCAGTTCTTC. Translation gives CATSDYSSTGKNEQFF.

V and J are TRBV10-3 and TRBJ2-3, with TRBD2 matching over 9 bases. The germline CDR1 and CDR2 sequences are ENHRY and SYGVKD. Unmatched junction bases numbered 7, after V lost 7 bases and J lost 2 bases. The CDR3 consists of 15 residues. In nucleotides, the CDR3 is TGTGCCATCAACCCAGCGGGGGGATACACAGATACGCAGTATTTT. Amino acid sequence: CAINPAGGYTDTQYF.

This clonotype was seen repeatedly, ten times or more. The chain is built from TRBV20-1 and TRBJ1-5, with D uncertain. The CDR3 length is 13 residues. CDR1 is DFQATT, CDR2 SNEGSKA, per germline (reference sequence). Deletions cut 6 bases from V and 1 base from J, with 10 bases between. CDR3 sequence reads: CSASPDSNQPQHF. The CDR3 DNA sequence: TGCAGTGCGAGCCCTGACAGCAATCAGCCCCAGCATTTT.

This clonotype was counted only a few times. V and J are TRBV5-1 and TRBJ1-2, with D hard to call. V shed 0 bases and J shed 0 bases, with 15 bases lying between them. This CDR3 has 17 amino acids. Looked up from germline, CDR1 is SGHRS and CDR2 is YFSETQ. The CDR3 bases are TGCGCCAGCAGCTTGGCCGAAGCGTCAGTTGCTAACTATGGCTACACCTTC. This codes for CASSLAEASVANYGYTF. Full variable domain (rest looked up from reference TRBV5-1 and TRBJ1-2): KAGVTQTPRYLIKTRGQQVTLSCSPISGHRSVSWYQQTPGQGLQFLFEYFSETQRNKGNFPGRFSGRQFSNSRSEMNVSTLELGDSALYLCASSLAEASVANYGYTFGSGTRLTVV.

This clonotype appeared a few times. The V gene is TRBV7-9, the J gene TRBJ2-5; no firm D call. The CDR3 sequence is 15 residues long. Germline CDR1 reads SEHNR; CDR2 reads FQNEAQ (reference sequence). Trimming cost V 7 bases and J 1 base, with 16 bases left between them. The CDR3 bases are TGTGCCAGCACTGTCTCAGGAGTCTCCCAAGAGACCCAGTACTTC. It is translated as CASTVSGVSQETQYF.

The chain combines TRBV28 with TRBJ1-4, with D tentatively TRBD1 (5 bases). V dropped 2 bases and J dropped 3 bases, with 7 bases sitting between them. This CDR3 comprises 14 residues. Looked up from germline, CDR1 is MDHEN and CDR2 is SYDVKM. The CDR3 DNA reads as TGTGCCAGCAGTTTAGGGGCCGCTAATGAAAAACTGTTTTTT. It translates to CASSLGAANEKLFF.

This chain connects TRBV4-3 to TRBJ2-3; perhaps TRBD1 as D (6 bases). The V and J ends lost 0 bases and 0 bases respectively, with 10 bases between them. CDR1 is LGHNA, CDR2 YSLEER, per germline. There are 16 residues in the CDR3. The CDR3 reads CASSQDITGSTDTQYF. The CDR3 region has the DNA TGCGCCAGCAGCCAAGATATAACAGGGAGCACAGATACGCAGTATTTT.

This clonotype came up many times. The chain has TRBV4-3 and TRBJ2-2; possible D gene TRBD1, 6 bases. Germline assignment: CDR1 LGHNA and CDR2 YSLEER. The V and J ends lost 4 bases and 0 bases respectively, with 18 bases between them. The CDR3 is made up of 18 amino acids. CDR3 coding DNA: TGCGCCAGCAGCCGGACCACCGGACAGCACGCGAACACCGGGGAGCTGTTTTTT. Translated: CASSRTTGQHANTGELFF.

The rearrangement joins TRBV5-1 to TRBJ1-2, with no clear D. Trimming took 0 bases from V and 6 from J, leaving 9 bases between them. This CDR3 has 13 residues. CDR1 is SGHRS and CDR2 is YFSETQ in the germline V gene. CDR3 sequence: CASSLDRFDGYTF. For the CDR3, the DNA is TGCGCCAGCAGCTTGGATCGATTTGATGGCTACACCTTC.

There are a few counts of this clonotype. This chain connects TRBV5-6 to TRBJ1-2; D is unresolved. This CDR3 has 14 amino acids. V was trimmed by 0 bases and J by 7 bases, leaving 13 bases between them. Germline V gene data show CDR1 as SGHDT and CDR2 as YYEEEE. In nucleotides, the CDR3 is TGTGCCAGCAGCTTGGAACAGAGGAGTCGTGGCTACACCTTC. As protein: CASSLEQRSRGYTF. Using reference TRBV5-6 and TRBJ1-2 for the parts outside the CDR3, the full variable domain is DAGVTQSPTHLIKTRGQQVTLRCSPKSGHDTVSWYQQALGQGPQFIFQYYEEEERQRGNFPDRFSGHQFPNYSSELNVNALLLGDSALYLCASSLEQRSRGYTFGSGTRLTVV.

This clonotype has a count of ten or more. This chain joins TRBV7-4 and TRBJ2-5; D is unresolved. The CDR3 has 11 amino acids. Germline V gene data show CDR1 as SGHVT and CDR2 as SQSDAQ. The germline V and J ends were trimmed by 10 bases and 4 bases, with 10 bases remaining between them. The CDR3 region has the DNA TGTGCCAACCCTGGGATAGAGACCCAGTACTTC. Translating gives CANPGIETQYF.

The sample holds a few counts of this clonotype. The chain couples TRBV25-1 to TRBJ2-2; 9 bases fit TRBD1. CDR1 and CDR2 (germline): MGHDK, SYGVNS. The CDR3 covers 15 residues. After removal of 4 bases from V and 6 bases from J, the junction contained 6 bases not matched to a gene. For the CDR3, the DNA is TGTGCCAGCAGTGTCCGGGACAGGGAGTCCGGGGAGCTGTTTTTT. This encodes CASSVRDRESGELFF.

This clonotype was counted many times. V usage is TRBV20-1 and J usage is TRBJ2-5; D is possibly TRBD1 or TRBD2 (5 bases each). The CDR3 loop spans 14 amino acids. The germline V gene encodes CDR1 DFQATT and CDR2 SNEGSKA (reference sequence). The V end was cut by 0 bases, the J end by 3 bases, with 11 bases between. The CDR3 nucleotides read TGCAGTGCTAGAGACACCGGGACCAAAGAGACCCAGTACTTC. Encoded protein: CSARDTGTKETQYF.

The V call is TRBV12-3 or TRBV12-4, the J call TRBJ2-5; 8 nucleotides match TRBD1. This CDR3 has 14 residues. V lost 5 bases and J lost 2; bases outside the gene matches: 4. Here the CDR3 reads CASSATGVQETQYF. The CDR3 DNA is TGTGCCAGCAGTGCGACAGGGGTTCAAGAGACCCAGTACTTC.

The V call is TRBV4-1, the J call TRBJ2-1, with D unclear. The CDR3 runs to 15 residues. The germline V and J ends were trimmed by 5 bases and 0 bases, with 11 bases remaining between them. The germline V gene has CDR1 MGHRA and CDR2 YSYEKL. CDR3 coding DNA: TGCGCCAGCAGCAATGTACCGAGCTCCTACAATGAGCAGTTCTTC. Encoded protein: CASSNVPSSYNEQFF.

A few counts support this clonotype. V gene TRBV5-1 combines with J gene TRBJ1-1; 9 bases are shared with TRBD1. Germline assignment: CDR1 SGHRS and CDR2 YFSETQ. The CDR3 has 15 amino acids. Trimming cost V 3 bases and J 2 bases; bases outside gene matches: 5. The CDR3 spells CASSSYRGPNTEAFF. The CDR3 DNA reads as TGCGCCAGCAGCTCGTACAGGGGGCCCAACACTGAAGCTTTCTTT.

This clonotype was counted many times. This chain connects TRBV5-6 to TRBJ2-5; D perhaps matches TRBD1 (5 bases). The germline V and J ends were trimmed by 2 bases and 5 bases, with 13 bases remaining between them. The CDR3 sequence is 14 residues long. The V gene's germline CDR1 is SGHDT and CDR2 YYEEEE. The CDR3 protein is CASSFGHTRETQYF. For the CDR3, the DNA is TGTGCCAGCAGCTTCGGACATACCAGGGAGACCCAGTACTTC.